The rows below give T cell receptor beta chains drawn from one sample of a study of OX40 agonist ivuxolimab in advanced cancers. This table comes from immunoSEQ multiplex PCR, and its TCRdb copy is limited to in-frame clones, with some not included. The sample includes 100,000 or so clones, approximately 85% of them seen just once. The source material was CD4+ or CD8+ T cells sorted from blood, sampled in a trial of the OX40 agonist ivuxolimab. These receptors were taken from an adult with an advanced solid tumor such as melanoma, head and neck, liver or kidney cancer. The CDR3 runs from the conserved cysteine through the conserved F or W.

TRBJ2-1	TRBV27	CASSPPRGGRANEQFF
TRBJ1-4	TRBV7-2	CASSVTLVDEKLFF
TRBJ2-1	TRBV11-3	CASSFRGSYNEQFF
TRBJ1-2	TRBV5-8	CASSLRALDYGYTF
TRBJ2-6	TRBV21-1	CASSRQKQGIGANVLTF
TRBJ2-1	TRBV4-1	CASSQDSGSYNEQFF
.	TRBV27	CASSVGQGPYEQYF
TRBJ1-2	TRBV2	CASSEASGPYGYTF
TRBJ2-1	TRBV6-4	CASSERGGDYNEQFF
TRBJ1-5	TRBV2	CASSSNPGRSIGQPQHF
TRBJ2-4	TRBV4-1	CASSQGGGSGAKNIQYF
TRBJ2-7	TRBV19	CASSRQLTYEQYF
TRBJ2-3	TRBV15	CATSNERRETSGFLGTDTQYF
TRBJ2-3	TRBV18	CASSPHLNTDTQYF
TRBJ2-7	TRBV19	CATVGEAYEQYF
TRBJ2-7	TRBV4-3	CASSQESRAYEQYF
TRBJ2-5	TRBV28	CASSLRETQYF
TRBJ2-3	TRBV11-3	CASSSYSGSDTQYF
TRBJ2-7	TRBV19	CATQRTQSSYEQYF
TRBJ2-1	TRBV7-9	CASSLFGGMGTNEQFF
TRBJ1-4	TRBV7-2	CASSQASGQREKLFF
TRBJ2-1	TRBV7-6	CASSLGVGSRGFF
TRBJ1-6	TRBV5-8	CASSPQGDYNSPLHF
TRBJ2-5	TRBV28	CASKALGRGFGETQYF
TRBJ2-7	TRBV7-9	CASSSRGQGEQYF
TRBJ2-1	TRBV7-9	CASSQQAPPYNEQFF
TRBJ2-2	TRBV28	CASSITGRTGELFF
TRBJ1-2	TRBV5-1	CASSPGTGGDYGYTF
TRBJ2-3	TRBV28	CASSRIPGLVRDTQYF
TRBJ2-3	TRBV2	CATSERDTQYF
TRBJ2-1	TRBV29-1	CSVEKTGTQNEQFF
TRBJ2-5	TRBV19	CASSIFGRSQGTQYF